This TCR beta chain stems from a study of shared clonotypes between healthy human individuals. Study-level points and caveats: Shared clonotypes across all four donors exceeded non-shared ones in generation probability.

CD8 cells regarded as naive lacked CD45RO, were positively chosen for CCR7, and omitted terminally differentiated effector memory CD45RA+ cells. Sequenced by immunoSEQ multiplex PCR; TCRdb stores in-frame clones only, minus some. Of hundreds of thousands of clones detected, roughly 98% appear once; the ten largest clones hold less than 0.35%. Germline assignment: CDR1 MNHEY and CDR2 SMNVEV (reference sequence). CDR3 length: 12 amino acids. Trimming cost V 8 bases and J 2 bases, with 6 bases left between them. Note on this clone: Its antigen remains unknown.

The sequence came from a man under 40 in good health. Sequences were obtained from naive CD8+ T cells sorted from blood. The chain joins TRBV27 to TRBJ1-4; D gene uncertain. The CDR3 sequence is CASGTTNEKLFF. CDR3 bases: TGTGCCAGCGGAACGACTAATGAAAAACTGTTTTTT.